The 10 T cell receptor beta chains below were found in one sample sequenced in a study of blood T cell repertoires in COVID-19. Produced via immunoSEQ multiplex PCR; TCRdb's table is partial and in-frame only. Here the sample spans 70,000 to 80,000 clones, approximately 83% being singletons. The material sequenced was peripheral blood. Every receptor here comes from a man of 80 years or more with acute or convalescent COVID-19.

The rearrangement links TRBV7-3 to TRBJ1-1; tentative D call: TRBD1 (5 bases). Germline V gene sequence: CDR1 SGHTA, CDR2 FQGTGA. This CDR3 is built from 14 residues. V lost 5 bases to trimming and J lost 5 bases, with 15 bases between them. The CDR3 DNA sequence: TGTGCCAGCAGCCTCCTTCCTCCAGGGACTGAAGCTTTCTTT. Translated: CASSLLPPGTEAFF.

This clone was detected only a few times. The chain combines TRBV19 with TRBJ2-1; 8 bases are a match to TRBD2. This CDR3 comprises 15 residues. The J segment lost 2 bases and the V segment lost 3 bases, leaving 3 bases of the junction unmatched. CDR1 and CDR2 (germline): LNHDA, SQIVND (reference sequence). The CDR3, as DNA: TGTGCCAGTAGTATTACTAGCGGAGCCTACAATGAGCAGTTCTTC. Translated: CASSITSGAYNEQFF.

This rearrangement joins TRBV27 to TRBJ2-1, with TRBD2 matching 7 bases. This CDR3 has 16 amino acids. The V and J ends lost 3 bases and 2 bases, in that order; junction bases with no gene match: 7. CDR1 and CDR2 from the germline V gene are MNHEY and SMNVEV (reference sequence). DNA for the CDR3: TGTGCCAGCAGTTTCCACTCGGCGGGAGCCTACAATGAGCAGTTCTTC. Its translation: CASSFHSAGAYNEQFF.

As DNA, the CDR3 is TGTGCCAGCCACGGCGTAGACAGGGGGCAGTTAGAGACCCAGTACTTC. Translating it yields CASHGVDRGQLETQYF. This sequence joins TRBV6-6 and TRBJ2-5; the match to TRBD1 covers 10 bases. V trimming: 8 bases; J trimming: 4 bases; junction bases outside the gene matches: 13. Germline V CDR1 and CDR2: MNHNY, SVGAGI (reference sequence). The CDR3 consists of 16 residues.

The CDR3 spells CASSQHRGGNEQYF. CDR3 bases: TGTGCCAGCAGTCAACACAGGGGGGGTAACGAGCAGTACTTC. V is TRBV6-5 and J is TRBJ2-7, with a possible D match to TRBD1 (8 bases). Trimming shortened V by 5 bases and J by 5 bases, and 16 bases separated the two germline ends. The length of the CDR3 is 14 residues. The germline CDR1 and CDR2 sequences are MNHEY and SVGAGI.

The chain employs TRBV27 and TRBJ2-7; 12 nucleotides match TRBD2. V shed 7 bases, J shed 4 bases, and the junction held 11 bases outside the gene matches. Per germline, CDR1 MNHEY and CDR2 SMNVEV (reference sequence). The CDR3 spans 16 residues. Here the CDR3 reads CASTFLAGGLGYEQYF. CDR3 coding DNA: TGTGCCAGCACCTTCCTAGCGGGGGGGCTCGGGTACGAGCAGTACTTC.

The chain links TRBV2 to TRBJ2-3; 7 bases match TRBD2. J was trimmed by 15 bases and V by 1 base; bases with no gene match: 4. The CDR3 is 11 amino acids. CDR1 and CDR2 (germline): SNHLY, FYNNEI. For the CDR3, the DNA is TGTGCCAGCAGTGAAGGGACTAGGGAATATTTT. Amino acids: CASSEGTREYF.

V is TRBV7-2 and J is TRBJ1-3; no firm D call. The V end was cut by 2 bases, the J end by 0 bases, with 14 bases between. Germline V gives CDR1 SGHTA, CDR2 FQGNSA. CDR3 length equals 17 residues. The CDR3 reads CASSLLNPGLSGNTIYF. DNA of the CDR3: TGTGCCAGCAGCTTATTGAACCCAGGCCTCTCTGGAAACACCATATATTTT.

The rearrangement joins TRBV7-2 to TRBJ2-7; D uncertain. The germline V gene has CDR1 SGHTA and CDR2 FQGNSA. The V end was cut by 1 base, the J end by 0 bases, with 10 bases between. This CDR3 is 15 amino acids long. Written as DNA, the CDR3 is TGTGCCAGCAGCTTAGTGGTTCTTAGCTCCTACGAGCAGTACTTC. Translation gives CASSLVVLSSYEQYF.

The chain joins TRBV12-3 or TRBV12-4 to TRBJ1-2; D remains ambiguous. V lost 5 bases to trimming and J lost 2 bases, with 9 bases between them. The CDR3 is 13 amino acids. The CDR3 nucleotides read TGTGCCAGCAGTAATCAGGAAAACTATGGCTACACCTTC. Encoded protein: CASSNQENYGYTF.